A selection of T cell receptor beta chains follows, all from one sample in a study of shared clonotypes between healthy human individuals. Libraries were prepared by immunoSEQ multiplex PCR; TCRdb keeps only in-frame clonotypes and omits some of them. The sample lists approximately 110,000 clones, under 70% occurring once. Sequenced input: memory CD8+ T cells sorted from blood. Receptors were obtained from a woman in her thirties in good health. The CDR3 runs from the conserved cysteine through the conserved F or W. Each record gives: CDR3 protein, CDR3 DNA, D gene, clone size, V gene, J gene. The D gene is left open where the match is weak. Not all rows give a size; the values are once, few, many and, for expanded clones, a class.

cdr3_aa: CASSFGRGPYNEQFF
cdr3_nt: TGTGCCAGCAGTTTTGGCAGGGGGCCTTACAATGAGCAGTTCTTC
d_call: TRBD1
clone_size: NA
v_call: TRBV28
j_call: TRBJ2-1

cdr3_aa: CASSLARVGEQFF
cdr3_nt: TGTGCCAGCAGCTTGGCCCGGGTTGGGGAGCAGTTCTTC
d_call: NA
clone_size: NA
v_call: TRBV5-6
j_call: TRBJ2-1

cdr3_aa: CASSYGVAEQFF
cdr3_nt: TGTGCCAGCAGTTACGGGGTAGCTGAGCAGTTCTTC
d_call: NA
clone_size: NA
v_call: TRBV6-5
j_call: TRBJ2-1

cdr3_aa: CASSLTGTAYEQYF
cdr3_nt: TGTGCCAGCAGTCTCACCGGGACAGCCTACGAGCAGTACTTC
d_call: TRBD1
clone_size: few
v_call: TRBV27
j_call: TRBJ2-7

cdr3_aa: CASSSTGYEQYF
cdr3_nt: TGTGCCAGCAGCTCGACAGGATACGAGCAGTACTTC
d_call: NA
clone_size: few
v_call: TRBV7-2
j_call: TRBJ2-7

cdr3_aa: CASSHHTQQSRANVLTF
cdr3_nt: TGCGCCAGCAGTCATCATACGCAACAAAGTCGGGCCAACGTCCTGACTTTC
d_call: NA
clone_size: NA
v_call: TRBV23-1
j_call: TRBJ2-6

cdr3_aa: CASSLSPFSTWGTEAFF
cdr3_nt: TGTGCCAGCAGTTTATCCCCTTTCTCTACCTGGGGGACTGAAGCTTTCTTT
d_call: NA
clone_size: NA
v_call: TRBV27
j_call: TRBJ1-1

cdr3_aa: CASSVSGGLNDQPQHF
cdr3_nt: TGTGCCAGCAGTGTTTCAGGGGGGTTAAACGATCAGCCCCAGCATTTT
d_call: TRBD1
clone_size: NA
v_call: TRBV25-1
j_call: TRBJ1-5

cdr3_aa: CASSRDSGSYNEQFF
cdr3_nt: TGCGCCAGCAGCCGGGACAGTGGCTCCTACAATGAGCAGTTCTTC
d_call: TRBD1
clone_size: NA
v_call: TRBV5-1
j_call: TRBJ2-1

cdr3_aa: CASSPGTYEANTGELFF
cdr3_nt: TGTGCCAGCAGTCCCGGGACATACGAAGCGAACACCGGGGAGCTGTTTTTT
d_call: NA
clone_size: NA
v_call: TRBV6-4
j_call: TRBJ2-2

cdr3_aa: CATSPESGTEAFF
cdr3_nt: TGTGCCACCAGCCCCGAATCAGGCACTGAAGCTTTCTTT
d_call: NA
clone_size: NA
v_call: TRBV15
j_call: TRBJ1-1

cdr3_aa: CASRQRTLIRASPTDTQYF
cdr3_nt: TGTGCCAGCAGGCAAAGGACACTCATCAGGGCTAGTCCCACAGATACGCAGTATTTT
d_call: NA
clone_size: NA
v_call: TRBV2
j_call: TRBJ2-3

cdr3_aa: CATSGNYGYTF
cdr3_nt: TGTGCCACTTCGGGGAACTATGGCTACACCTTC
d_call: NA
clone_size: few
v_call: TRBV19
j_call: TRBJ1-2

cdr3_aa: CATARLADSPTSLDTQYF
cdr3_nt: TGTGCCACGGCCCGACTAGCGGACTCCCCCACCTCTCTTGATACGCAGTATTTT
d_call: TRBD2
clone_size: NA
v_call: TRBV15
j_call: TRBJ2-3

cdr3_aa: CASSSLRLNEQFF
cdr3_nt: TGTGCCAGCAGCAGTCTCCGACTCAATGAGCAGTTCTTC
d_call: NA
clone_size: NA
v_call: TRBV7-9
j_call: TRBJ2-1

cdr3_aa: CASRDGQVYNEQFF
cdr3_nt: TGTGCCAGCAGGGACGGTCAGGTTTACAATGAGCAGTTCTTC
d_call: NA
clone_size: NA
v_call: TRBV7-9
j_call: TRBJ2-1

cdr3_aa: CASSAPQPNRASNEKLFF
cdr3_nt: TGCGCCAGCAGCGCACCGCAACCCAACAGGGCGTCTAATGAAAAACTGTTTTTT
d_call: NA
clone_size: NA
v_call: TRBV5-1
j_call: TRBJ1-4

cdr3_aa: CASTQDASASYEQYF
cdr3_nt: TGCGCCAGCACACAGGATGCTAGCGCCTCCTACGAGCAGTACTTC
d_call: NA
clone_size: once
v_call: TRBV5-1
j_call: TRBJ2-7

cdr3_aa: CASSEARIHGGTIYF
cdr3_nt: TGTGCCAGCAGTGAAGCCAGGATTCATGGAGGCACCATATATTTT
d_call: NA
clone_size: NA
v_call: TRBV2
j_call: TRBJ1-3

cdr3_aa: CASRLAGEGTDTQYF
cdr3_nt: TGTGCCAGCAGACTAGCGGGAGAGGGCACAGATACGCAGTATTTT
d_call: TRBD2
clone_size: few
v_call: TRBV28
j_call: TRBJ2-3

cdr3_aa: CASSPWTLGSYEQYF
cdr3_nt: TGTGCCAGCAGCCCTTGGACTCTTGGGAGCTACGAGCAGTACTTC
d_call: NA
clone_size: NA
v_call: TRBV7-8
j_call: TRBJ2-7

cdr3_aa: CASSMVSKNEKLFF
cdr3_nt: TGTGCCAGTAGTATGGTGAGCAAAAATGAAAAACTGTTTTTT
d_call: NA
clone_size: NA
v_call: TRBV19
j_call: TRBJ1-4

cdr3_aa: CASSQALAGGYNEQFF
cdr3_nt: TGTGCCAGCAGCCAAGCCCTAGCGGGAGGCTACAATGAGCAGTTCTTC
d_call: TRBD2
clone_size: NA
v_call: TRBV4-2
j_call: TRBJ2-1

cdr3_aa: CASSLAVPRSYGYTF
cdr3_nt: TGTGCCAGCAGCTTAGCAGTTCCAAGGAGCTATGGCTACACCTTC
d_call: NA
clone_size: NA
v_call: TRBV7-2
j_call: TRBJ1-2

cdr3_aa: CASSLAGDLQETQYF
cdr3_nt: TGCGCCAGCAGCTTGGCCGGGGACCTTCAAGAGACCCAGTACTTC
d_call: NA
clone_size: NA
v_call: TRBV5-1
j_call: TRBJ2-5

cdr3_aa: CASSSSSAVYEQYF
cdr3_nt: TGTGCCAGCAGCTCCTCTAGCGCCGTCTACGAGCAGTACTTC
d_call: NA
clone_size: few
v_call: TRBV7-9
j_call: TRBJ2-7

cdr3_aa: CSVEDGRDKDGYTF
cdr3_nt: TGCAGCGTTGAAGATGGAAGGGATAAGGATGGCTACACCTTC
d_call: NA
clone_size: NA
v_call: TRBV29-1
j_call: TRBJ1-2

cdr3_aa: CASSESAGGTDTQYF
cdr3_nt: TGTGCCAGCAGTGAATCAGCGGGGGGCACAGATACGCAGTATTTT
d_call: TRBD2
clone_size: few
v_call: TRBV6-4
j_call: TRBJ2-3

cdr3_aa: CASRVGGHTDTQYF
cdr3_nt: TGTGCCAGCCGAGTCGGGGGTCACACAGATACGCAGTATTTT
d_call: NA
clone_size: NA
v_call: TRBV28
j_call: TRBJ2-3

cdr3_aa: CASSDSAGGMDTQYF
cdr3_nt: TGTGCCAGCAGTGACTCAGCGGGAGGGATGGATACGCAGTATTTT
d_call: TRBD2
clone_size: few
v_call: TRBV6-4
j_call: TRBJ2-3

cdr3_aa: CASSTQGTHTF
cdr3_nt: TGTGCCAGCAGTACTCAGGGGACCCACACCTTC
d_call: NA
clone_size: NA
v_call: TRBV28
j_call: TRBJ1-2

cdr3_aa: CASRSAGTDYNEQFF
cdr3_nt: TGTGCCAGCAGATCCGCCGGGACAGACTACAATGAGCAGTTCTTC
d_call: TRBD1
clone_size: NA
v_call: TRBV5-5
j_call: TRBJ2-1

cdr3_aa: CASSAGQEFTEAFF
cdr3_nt: TGTGCCAGCAGTGCTGGACAGGAGTTCACTGAAGCTTTCTTT
d_call: TRBD1
clone_size: NA
v_call: TRBV6-1
j_call: TRBJ1-1

cdr3_aa: CASNQQGVSTEAFF
cdr3_nt: TGTGCTAGTAATCAACAGGGGGTGAGCACTGAAGCTTTCTTT
d_call: TRBD1
clone_size: NA
v_call: TRBV12-5
j_call: TRBJ1-1

cdr3_aa: CASSPDSGSYETQYF
cdr3_nt: TGTGCCAGCAGCCCCGATAGCGGGAGTTATGAGACCCAGTACTTC
d_call: TRBD2
clone_size: NA
v_call: TRBV7-2
j_call: TRBJ2-5

cdr3_aa: CASSVQLAHSTDTQYF
cdr3_nt: TGTGCCAGCAGTGTACAGCTAGCGCATAGCACAGATACGCAGTATTTT
d_call: NA
clone_size: NA
v_call: TRBV2
j_call: TRBJ2-3

cdr3_aa: CATSRKPGQSSSEQFF
cdr3_nt: TGTGCCACCAGCAGAAAGCCGGGACAAAGCTCGAGTGAGCAGTTCTTC
d_call: NA
clone_size: NA
v_call: TRBV15
j_call: TRBJ2-1

cdr3_aa: CASSSDSASYNEQFF
cdr3_nt: TGCGCCAGCAGCTCCGACAGTGCCTCCTACAATGAGCAGTTCTTC
d_call: NA
clone_size: NA
v_call: TRBV5-1
j_call: TRBJ2-1

cdr3_aa: CASISNRFIQGTEAFF
cdr3_nt: TGTGCCAGCATCTCAAATCGGTTCATCCAGGGGACTGAAGCTTTCTTT
d_call: NA
clone_size: NA
v_call: TRBV27
j_call: TRBJ1-1

cdr3_aa: CASSPDLGEQFF
cdr3_nt: TGTGCCAGCAGTCCGGACTTGGGGGAGCAGTTCTTC
d_call: NA
clone_size: NA
v_call: TRBV2
j_call: TRBJ2-1

cdr3_aa: CASSEGLTYEQYF
cdr3_nt: TGCGCCAGCAGTGAGGGACTAACCTACGAGCAGTACTTC
d_call: NA
clone_size: NA
v_call: TRBV10-2
j_call: TRBJ2-7

cdr3_aa: CASSFSGDGYTF
cdr3_nt: TGTGCCAGCAGCTTTTCAGGGGACGGCTACACCTTC
d_call: NA
clone_size: NA
v_call: TRBV7-9
j_call: TRBJ1-2

cdr3_aa: CASSLWADNQPQHF
cdr3_nt: TGTGCCAGCAGCTTATGGGCAGACAATCAGCCCCAGCATTTT
d_call: NA
clone_size: NA
v_call: TRBV11-2
j_call: TRBJ1-5

cdr3_aa: CASSTPGHLSGANVLTF
cdr3_nt: TGTGCCAGCAGTACCCCGGGACACCTCTCTGGGGCCAACGTCCTGACTTTC
d_call: NA
clone_size: NA
v_call: TRBV28
j_call: TRBJ2-6

cdr3_aa: CASSLSAGNYGYTF
cdr3_nt: TGTGCCAGCAGCTTATCGGCAGGGAACTATGGCTACACCTTC
d_call: NA
clone_size: NA
v_call: TRBV7-9
j_call: TRBJ1-2

cdr3_aa: CASSLFSQPQHF
cdr3_nt: TGTGCCAGCAGCTTATTTTCTCAGCCCCAGCATTTT
d_call: NA
clone_size: NA
v_call: TRBV7-2
j_call: TRBJ1-5

cdr3_aa: CASSKAAFRPRNTEAFF
cdr3_nt: TGTGCCAGCAGTAAAGCCGCATTCAGACCGCGGAACACTGAAGCTTTCTTT
d_call: NA
clone_size: NA
v_call: TRBV2
j_call: TRBJ1-1

cdr3_aa: CASQGLAGGETGELFF
cdr3_nt: TGTGCCAGCCAAGGACTAGCGGGTGGGGAGACCGGGGAGCTGTTTTTT
d_call: TRBD2
clone_size: NA
v_call: TRBV19
j_call: TRBJ2-2

cdr3_aa: CASSTGQGVVGETQYF
cdr3_nt: TGTGCCAGCAGTACAGGACAGGGAGTGGTTGGGGAGACCCAGTACTTC
d_call: TRBD1
clone_size: NA
v_call: TRBV4-2
j_call: TRBJ2-5

cdr3_aa: CASSLFPVRLREKLFF
cdr3_nt: TGTGCCAGCAGTTTATTCCCGGTGCGGCTGAGGGAAAAACTGTTTTTT
d_call: NA
clone_size: NA
v_call: TRBV28
j_call: TRBJ1-4

cdr3_aa: CASSGRGLPNFYSNQPQHF
cdr3_nt: TGTGCCAGCAGTGGAAGGGGCCTCCCAAACTTTTATAGCAATCAGCCCCAGCATTTT
d_call: NA
clone_size: few
v_call: TRBV27
j_call: TRBJ1-5

cdr3_aa: CASSEGGHANTEAFF
cdr3_nt: TGTGCCAGCAGTGAAGGGGGACACGCCAACACTGAAGCTTTCTTT
d_call: NA
clone_size: NA
v_call: TRBV2
j_call: TRBJ1-1

cdr3_aa: CASSWDSPLNTEAFF
cdr3_nt: TGTGCCAGCAGTTGGGACAGCCCCCTGAACACTGAAGCTTTCTTT
d_call: TRBD1
clone_size: many
v_call: TRBV6-1
j_call: TRBJ1-1

cdr3_aa: CASSYTTGPSYEQYF
cdr3_nt: TGTGCCAGCAGTTACACGACAGGGCCCTCCTACGAGCAGTACTTC
d_call: TRBD1
clone_size: NA
v_call: TRBV6-6
j_call: TRBJ2-7

cdr3_aa: CSARSTDTQYF
cdr3_nt: TGCAGTGCTCGGTCCACAGATACGCAGTATTTT
d_call: NA
clone_size: NA
v_call: TRBV20-1
j_call: TRBJ2-3

cdr3_aa: CASSRDKSGGTEAFF
cdr3_nt: TGTGCCAGCAGTCGGGACAAATCGGGAGGCACTGAAGCTTTCTTT
d_call: NA
clone_size: many
v_call: TRBV28
j_call: TRBJ1-1

cdr3_aa: CASSSRGSAFYGYTF
cdr3_nt: TGTGCCAGCAGCTCCAGGGGGTCCGCCTTCTATGGCTACACCTTC
d_call: TRBD1
clone_size: NA
v_call: TRBV13
j_call: TRBJ1-2

cdr3_aa: CASSWGTGELFF
cdr3_nt: TGTGCCAGCAGCTGGGGCACCGGGGAGCTGTTTTTT
d_call: NA
clone_size: NA
v_call: TRBV7-9
j_call: TRBJ2-2

cdr3_aa: CATSRVITETQYF
cdr3_nt: TGTGCCACCAGCAGGGTAATCACAGAGACCCAGTACTTC
d_call: NA
clone_size: once
v_call: TRBV15
j_call: TRBJ2-5

cdr3_aa: CASSPGHGQPQHF
cdr3_nt: TGTGCCAGCAGTCCAGGGCACGGTCAGCCCCAGCATTTT
d_call: NA
clone_size: NA
v_call: TRBV27
j_call: TRBJ1-5